Below, 6 T cell receptor beta chains from the same sample are listed, as sequenced in a study of T cell responses to AZD1222 COVID-19 vaccine. Profiling relied on immunoSEQ multiplex PCR, and the TCRdb table lists in-frame clones only, not all of them. Among 150,000 or so clones, roughly 87% were seen once, and the ten largest hold about 4.7%. Specimen: peripheral blood, collected on day 0 of AZD1222 vaccination. The receptors shown here come from an adult in good health.

The chain joins TRBV20-1 to TRBJ2-7, with D maybe TRBD2 (6 bases). Trimming took off 3 bases at V and 7 bases at J, with 19 bases between the two ends. The germline gives CDR1 DFQATT, CDR2 SNEGSKA (reference sequence). The CDR3 is 14 residues long. CDR3 in amino acids: CSASSGTPTREQYF. The CDR3 bases are TGCAGTGCTAGTAGTGGGACTCCCACTAGGGAGCAGTACTTC.

The chain is built from TRBV3-1 (or the pseudogene TRBV3-2) and TRBJ2-1, with TRBD2 identical over 8 bases. There are 13 residues in the CDR3. Trimming took 7 bases from V and 4 from J; bases not matched to a gene: 3. Germline V lookup: CDR1 LGHDT, CDR2 YNNKEL (reference sequence). For the CDR3, the DNA is TGTGCCAGCAATCCTAGCGGGTACAATGAGCAGTTCTTC. This sequence encodes CASNPSGYNEQFF.

V and J are TRBV4-3 and TRBJ2-5; TRBD2 matches 7 bases. The V segment lost 9 bases and the J segment 2 bases; nucleotides outside the gene matches: 12. Germline values: CDR1 LGHNA, CDR2 YSLEER. This CDR3 spans 15 amino acids. CDR3 amino acids: CARGRFGRSQETQYF. The DNA of the CDR3 is TGCGCCAGAGGGAGGTTCGGGAGGTCACAAGAGACCCAGTACTTC.

A word on this clone: A much larger clone differs by one base, so this may be a read error. The chain employs TRBV7-6 and TRBJ1-1; no reliable D call. Per germline, CDR1 SGHVS and CDR2 FNYEAQ. The CDR3 contains 13 residues. Trimming cost V 3 bases and J 0 bases, with 5 bases left between them. The CDR3 protein is CASSLTVNTEAFF. In DNA form, the CDR3 reads TGTGCCAGCAGCTTGACCGTGAACACTGAAGCTTTCTTT.

This chain uses TRBV28 with TRBJ2-4, with 11 bases that match TRBD2. V lost 7 bases and J lost 8; bases outside the gene matches: 10. In germline, CDR1 is MDHEN, CDR2 SYDVKM. The CDR3 extends over 15 amino acids. The CDR3 loop reads CASTARLAGIYIQYF. The CDR3 DNA reads TGTGCCAGCACCGCTCGACTAGCGGGAATTTACATTCAGTACTTC.

This clone was seen repeatedly, ten times or more. The V and J genes are TRBV28 and TRBJ2-7, with TRBD1 identical over 8 bases. Germline lookup yields CDR1 MDHEN and CDR2 SYDVKM. The CDR3 has 16 amino acids. Unmatched junction bases numbered 13, after V lost 5 bases and J lost 4 bases. CDR3 DNA: TGTGCCAGCAGTCCATATCTGCAGGGGGCGTCTTACGAGCAGTACTTC. It translates to CASSPYLQGASYEQYF.